By proportion, the clone carrying this T cell receptor beta chain is large. The data were taken from a study of sequential checkpoint blockade in melanoma. Study-level background: Arm A got nivolumab then ipilimumab; arm B the reverse, 1:1.

V lost 2 bases and J lost 0, with 14 bases in between. The germline V gene has CDR1 SEHNR and CDR2 FQNEAQ (reference sequence). The CDR3 contains 16 residues. This table comes from immunoSEQ multiplex PCR, and its TCRdb copy is limited to in-frame clones, with some not included. The sample lists 10,000 to 11,000 clones, 75% seen once, with about 12% in the top ten. Noted treatment: randomized to nivolumab then ipilimumab (arm A) or the reverse (arm B). From thawed PBMCs, live CD3+CD8+ cells negative for CD19 and CD56 were sorted. This specimen was CD8+ T cells sorted from blood (inferred from file names), taken from a patient given nivolumab and ipilimumab in sequence. The chain employs TRBV7-9 and TRBJ2-7; possible D gene TRBD1, 6 bases. The receptor was isolated from a human donor with melanoma. DNA for the CDR3: TGTGCCAGCAGCTTAAGCTTAGGACAGCTCTCCTACGAGCAGTACTTC. Amino acid sequence: CASSLSLGQLSYEQYF.